This is a list of T cell receptor beta chains from one sample in a study of blood T cell repertoires in COVID-19. Here immunoSEQ multiplex PCR was the method, and the copy in TCRdb shows in-frame clones only, minus some. Counted here are fewer than 500,000 clones, around 91% occurring once; the ten biggest clones make up more than 0.95%. Sequencing used PBMCs or T cells enriched from blood (not recorded which). Receptors originate from a man aged 25-40 years who had recovered from COVID-19. The CDR3 runs from the conserved cysteine through the conserved F or W. The D gene is left open where the match is weak. Not all rows give a size; the values are once, few, many and, for expanded clones, a class.

cdr3_aa | cdr3_nt | j_call | clone_size | d_call | v_call | cdr3_length
CASSSVDSYNSPLHF | TGTGCCAGCAGCTCAGTTGACAGCTATAATTCACCCCTCCACTTT | TRBJ1-6 | - | - | TRBV5-6 | 15
CASSQVLGTGSLKANVLTF | TGTGCCAGCAGCCAAGTTCTTGGGACAGGGAGCTTAAAGGCCAACGTCCTGACTTTC | TRBJ2-6 | - | TRBD1 | TRBV3-1/TRBV3-2 | 19
CASSDRVNTEAFF | TGTGCCAGCAGTGACAGGGTGAACACTGAAGCTTTCTTT | TRBJ1-1 | - | TRBD1 | TRBV28 | 13
CASSLRLAGSVGELFF | TGTGCCAGCAGTTTACGACTAGCGGGATCAGTCGGGGAGCTGTTTTTT | TRBJ2-2 | - | TRBD2 | TRBV28 | 16
CASSSSGRTFFNEQFF | TGTGCCAGCAGTTCTAGCGGGAGAACATTTTTCAATGAGCAGTTCTTC | TRBJ2-1 | - | TRBD2 | TRBV6-6 | 16
CASRQVLNQPQHF | TGTGCCAGCAGACAGGTTCTTAATCAGCCCCAGCATTTT | TRBJ1-5 | - | - | TRBV12-3/TRBV12-4 | 13
CASMETSGSLNEQYF | TGTGCCAGTATGGAGACTAGCGGGAGTCTTAACGAGCAGTACTTC | TRBJ2-7 | once | TRBD2 | TRBV19 | 15
CASRADGGGRDEQYF | TGTGCCAGCAGAGCCGATGGCGGAGGGCGCGACGAGCAGTACTTC | TRBJ2-7 | - | - | TRBV28 | 15
CASSYISSGRDNEQFF | TGCGCCAGCAGCTACATAAGTAGCGGGAGGGACAATGAGCAGTTCTTC | TRBJ2-1 | - | TRBD2 | TRBV5-1 | 16
CASSLRTGRNQPQHF | TGTGCCAGCAGCTTACGGACAGGGAGGAATCAGCCCCAGCATTTT | TRBJ1-5 | - | TRBD1 | TRBV5-6 | 15
CAWSGDLNYEQYF | TGTGCCTGGAGTGGGGACTTGAACTACGAGCAGTACTTC | TRBJ2-7 | - | - | TRBV30 | 13
CASSFEDRPSYEQYF | TGTGCCAGCAGCTTTGAGGACAGGCCGTCCTACGAGCAGTACTTC | TRBJ2-7 | - | TRBD1 | TRBV5-4 | 15
CASSPGGHYEQYF | TGTGCCAGCAGCCCAGGGGGCCACTACGAGCAGTACTTC | TRBJ2-7 | - | TRBD1 | TRBV5-4 | 13
CASQPGQMNTEAFF | TGTGCCTCCCAACCTGGACAGATGAACACTGAAGCTTTCTTT | TRBJ1-1 | - | - | TRBV15 | 14
CASSVAYSTDTQYF | TGTGCCAGCAGCGTAGCCTATAGCACAGATACGCAGTATTTT | TRBJ2-3 | - | - | TRBV9 | 14
CASSLLQGRGYTF | TGTGCCAGCAGTTTATTGCAGGGAAGAGGCTACACCTTC | TRBJ1-2 | - | - | TRBV12-3/TRBV12-4 | 13